A selection of T cell receptor beta chains follows, all from one sample in a study of blood T cell repertoires in COVID-19. Only in-frame clones appear in the TCRdb table, and some are missing; sequencing was by immunoSEQ multiplex PCR. This sample yields a few hundred thousand clones, of which more than 85% are seen a single time; roughly 4% belongs to the top ten. Sequences were obtained from peripheral blood. All receptors come from a young man with active or convalescent COVID-19. Each CDR3 is given with its conserved first and last residue. Fields, in order: clone size, J gene, D gene, CDR3 length, V gene, CDR3 DNA, CDR3 protein. D genes are given only for firm matches. The size entry is marked missing in some rows and otherwise reads once, few, many or a size class.

-	TRBJ2-2	TRBD1	15	TRBV18	TGTGCCAGCTCACCTATGGGACAGATCTTCGGGGAGCTGTTTTTT	CASSPMGQIFGELFF
-	TRBJ1-5	-	15	TRBV24-1	TGTGCCACCAGTGATTTACAGGATAGCAATCAGCCCCAGCATTTT	CATSDLQDSNQPQHF
-	TRBJ2-5	TRBD2	18	TRBV7-2	TGTGCCAGCAGCTTACGACTAGCGGGAGGGTCGTACCAAGAGACCCAGTACTTC	CASSLRLAGGSYQETQYF
-	TRBJ2-1	-	18	TRBV18	TGTGCCAGCTCACCCCCGGGGTACAGATTGTTTTCCTACAATGAGCAGTTCTTC	CASSPPGYRLFSYNEQFF
-	TRBJ2-4	-	16	TRBV19	TGTGCCAGTAGTATCCCCAGGGGCGAGGCCAAAAACATTCAGTACTTC	CASSIPRGEAKNIQYF
-	TRBJ2-7	-	14	TRBV25-1	TGTGCCAGCAGTGAATGGGGGACACCTTACGAGCAGTACTTC	CASSEWGTPYEQYF
-	TRBJ2-5	TRBD2	15	TRBV10-3	TGTGCCGTCCGTAGCGGGAGGGCCTGGCAAGAGACCCAGTACTTC	CAVRSGRAWQETQYF
-	TRBJ2-3	-	15	TRBV30	TGTGCCTGGTCCAGGGATTTCGGCGGCACAGATACGCAGTATTTT	CAWSRDFGGTDTQYF
once	TRBJ2-5	-	13	TRBV19	TGTGCCAGTAGTAGCAGGGAGGAAGAGACCCAGTACTTC	CASSSREEETQYF
-	TRBJ2-7	-	14	TRBV6-6	TGTGCCAGCAGTTGGGGACTTGAGGGACTCGAGCAGTACTTC	CASSWGLEGLEQYF
-	TRBJ1-6	-	16	TRBV28	TGTGCCAGCCATACAGGCAAGTTTGCCTATAATTCACCCCTCCACTTT	CASHTGKFAYNSPLHF
-	TRBJ2-7	-	16	TRBV11-2	TGTGCCAGCAGCTCAGGGACTGGGACGTTCTCCTACGAGCAGTACTTC	CASSSGTGTFSYEQYF
-	TRBJ1-2	-	15	TRBV5-6	TGTGCCAGCAGCACAGGGACACGGGCTAACTATGGCTACACCTTC	CASSTGTRANYGYTF
-	TRBJ2-6	-	14	TRBV6-5	TGTGCCAGCGGGGGGGCCTATGGGGCCAACGTCCTGACTTTC	CASGGAYGANVLTF
-	TRBJ1-6	-	13	TRBV6-5	TGTGCCAGCAGTAGGACAGTTAATTCACCCCTCCACTTT	CASSRTVNSPLHF
-	TRBJ2-1	TRBD1	17	TRBV6-1	TGTGCCAGCAGTGAAGCGCAAGGGACAGGGTGGGTCAATGAGCAGTTCTTC	CASSEAQGTGWVNEQFF
-	TRBJ1-1	-	17	TRBV19	TGTGCCAGTAGTATATTCCGGGGGAACGGCGGGTACACTGAAGCTTTCTTT	CASSIFRGNGGYTEAFF
few	TRBJ2-6	TRBD1	18	TRBV7-2	TGTGCCAGCAGCCAAACCCGGACAGGGGGGACCGGGGCCAACGTCCTGACTTTC	CASSQTRTGGTGANVLTF